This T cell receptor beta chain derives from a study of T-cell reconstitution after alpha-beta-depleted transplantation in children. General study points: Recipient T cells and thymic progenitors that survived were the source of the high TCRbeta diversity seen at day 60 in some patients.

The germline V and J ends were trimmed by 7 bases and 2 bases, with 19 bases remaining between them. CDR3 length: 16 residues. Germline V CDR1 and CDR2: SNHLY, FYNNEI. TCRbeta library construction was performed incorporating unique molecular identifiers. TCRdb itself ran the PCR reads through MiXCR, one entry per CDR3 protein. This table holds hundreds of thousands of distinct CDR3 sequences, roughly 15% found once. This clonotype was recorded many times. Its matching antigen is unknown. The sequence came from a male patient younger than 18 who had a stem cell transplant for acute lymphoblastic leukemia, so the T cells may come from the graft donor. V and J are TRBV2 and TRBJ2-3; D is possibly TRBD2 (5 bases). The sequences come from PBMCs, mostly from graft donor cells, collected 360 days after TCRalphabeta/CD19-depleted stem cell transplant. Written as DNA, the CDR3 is TGTGCCAGCACCAGAGTGGGAGTGGGGATCACAGATACGCAGTATTTT. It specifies CASTRVGVGITDTQYF. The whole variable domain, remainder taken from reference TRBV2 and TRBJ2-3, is EPEVTQTPSHQVTQMGQEVILRCVPISNHLYFYWYRQILGQKVEFLVSFYNNEISEKSEIFDDQFSVERPDGSNFTLKIRSTKLEDSAMYFCASTRVGVGITDTQYFGPGTRLTVL.